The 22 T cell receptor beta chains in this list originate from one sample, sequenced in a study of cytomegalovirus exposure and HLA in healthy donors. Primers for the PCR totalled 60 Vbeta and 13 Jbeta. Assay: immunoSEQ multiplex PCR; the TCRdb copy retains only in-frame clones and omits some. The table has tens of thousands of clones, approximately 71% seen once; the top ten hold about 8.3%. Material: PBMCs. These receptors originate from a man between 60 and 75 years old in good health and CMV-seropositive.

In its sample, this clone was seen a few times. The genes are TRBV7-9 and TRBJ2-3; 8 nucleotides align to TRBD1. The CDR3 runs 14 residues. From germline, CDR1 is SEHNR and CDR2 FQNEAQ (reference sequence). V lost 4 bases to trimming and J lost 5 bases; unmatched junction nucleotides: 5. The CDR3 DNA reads TGTGCCAGCAGCTCCTGGACAGGGATAGATACGCAGTATTTT. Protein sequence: CASSSWTGIDTQYF.

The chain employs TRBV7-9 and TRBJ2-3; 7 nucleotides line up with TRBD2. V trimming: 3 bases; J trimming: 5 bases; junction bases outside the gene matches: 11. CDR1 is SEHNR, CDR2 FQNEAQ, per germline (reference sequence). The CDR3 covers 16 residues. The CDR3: CASSFGGSGVKDTQYF. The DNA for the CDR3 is TGTGCCAGCAGCTTCGGCGGGAGTGGAGTCAAAGATACGCAGTATTTT.

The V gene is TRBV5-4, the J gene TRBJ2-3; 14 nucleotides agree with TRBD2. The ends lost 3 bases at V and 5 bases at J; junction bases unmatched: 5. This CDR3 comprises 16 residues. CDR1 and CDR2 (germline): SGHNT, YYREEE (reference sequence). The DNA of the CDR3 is TGTGCCAGCAGCTCGGGACTAGCGGGGGCCGAAGATACGCAGTATTTT. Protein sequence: CASSSGLAGAEDTQYF.

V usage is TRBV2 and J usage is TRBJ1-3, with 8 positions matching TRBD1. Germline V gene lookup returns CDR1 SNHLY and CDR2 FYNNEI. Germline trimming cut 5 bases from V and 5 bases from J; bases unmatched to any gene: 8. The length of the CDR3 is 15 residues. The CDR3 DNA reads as TGTGCCAGCAGTCGGGACAGGATGGACCGAAACACCATATATTTT. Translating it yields CASSRDRMDRNTIYF. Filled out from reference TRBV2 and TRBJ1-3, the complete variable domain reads EPEVTQTPSHQVTQMGQEVILRCVPISNHLYFYWYRQILGQKVEFLVSFYNNEISEKSEIFDDQFSVERPDGSNFTLKIRSTKLEDSAMYFCASSRDRMDRNTIYFGEGSWLTVV.

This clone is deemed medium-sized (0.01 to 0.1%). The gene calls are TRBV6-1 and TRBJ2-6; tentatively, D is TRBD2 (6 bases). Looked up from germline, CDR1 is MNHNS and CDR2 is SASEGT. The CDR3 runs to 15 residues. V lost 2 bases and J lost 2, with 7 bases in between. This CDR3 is CASSESGAGANVLTF. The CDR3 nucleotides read TGTGCCAGCAGTGAATCGGGGGCTGGGGCCAACGTCCTGACTTTC.

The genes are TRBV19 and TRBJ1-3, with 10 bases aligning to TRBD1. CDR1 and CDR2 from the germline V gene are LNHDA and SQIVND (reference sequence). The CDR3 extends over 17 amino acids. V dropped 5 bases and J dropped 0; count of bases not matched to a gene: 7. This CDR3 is CASSSTGTGVSGNTIYF. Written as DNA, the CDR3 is TGTGCCAGTAGTTCCACCGGGACAGGGGTCTCTGGAAACACCATATATTTT.

The chain's CDR3 is CASSPRGGLETQYF. CDR3 nucleotide sequence: TGTGCCAGCAGCCCTCGCGGAGGGCTAGAGACCCAGTACTTC. The J gene is TRBJ2-5, the V gene TRBV5-4, with D tentatively TRBD2 (6 bases). The CDR3 totals 14 residues. V lost 4 bases and J 4 bases, leaving 14 bases between the germline ends. Per germline, CDR1 SGHNT and CDR2 YYREEE (reference sequence).

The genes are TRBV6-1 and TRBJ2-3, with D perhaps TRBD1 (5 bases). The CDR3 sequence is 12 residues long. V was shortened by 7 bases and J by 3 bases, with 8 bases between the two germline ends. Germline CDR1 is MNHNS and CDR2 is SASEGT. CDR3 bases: TGTGCCAGCAAAGGGGATACAGATACGCAGTATTTT. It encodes CASKGDTDTQYF.

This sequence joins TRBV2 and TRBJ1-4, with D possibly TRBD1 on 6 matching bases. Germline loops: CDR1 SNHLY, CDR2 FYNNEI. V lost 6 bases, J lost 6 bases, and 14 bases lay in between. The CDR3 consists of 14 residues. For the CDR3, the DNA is TGTGCCAGCAGGGGAACAGGGTTTGATGAAAAACTGTTTTTT. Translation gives CASRGTGFDEKLFF. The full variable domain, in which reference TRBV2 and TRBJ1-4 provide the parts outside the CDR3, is EPEVTQTPSHQVTQMGQEVILRCVPISNHLYFYWYRQILGQKVEFLVSFYNNEISEKSEIFDDQFSVERPDGSNFTLKIRSTKLEDSAMYFCASRGTGFDEKLFFGSGTQLSVL.

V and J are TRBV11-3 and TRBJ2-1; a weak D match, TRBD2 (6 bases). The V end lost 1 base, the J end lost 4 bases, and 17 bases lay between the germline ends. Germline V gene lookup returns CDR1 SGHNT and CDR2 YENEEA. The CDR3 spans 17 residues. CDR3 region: CASSLGAGPEIYNEQFF. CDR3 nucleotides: TGTGCCAGCAGCTTAGGGGCGGGGCCCGAGATATACAATGAGCAGTTCTTC.

This chain's CDR3 is CATSLGQGLFAEAFF. For the CDR3, the DNA is TGTGCCACCAGCCTAGGACAGGGGCTCTTTGCTGAAGCTTTCTTT. The chain uses TRBV15 and TRBJ1-1; 9 nucleotides match TRBD1. V trimming: 5 bases; J trimming: 6 bases; junction bases outside the gene matches: 10. The CDR3 contains 15 residues. Per the germline V gene, CDR1 is LNHNV and CDR2 is YYDKDF (reference sequence).

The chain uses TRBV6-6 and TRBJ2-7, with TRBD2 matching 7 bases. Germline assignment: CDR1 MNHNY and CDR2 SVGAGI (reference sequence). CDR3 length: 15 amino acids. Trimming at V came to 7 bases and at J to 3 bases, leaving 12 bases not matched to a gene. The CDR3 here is CASTPLGGGDYEQYF. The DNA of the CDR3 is TGTGCCAGCACCCCCCTCGGGGGAGGGGACTACGAGCAGTACTTC.

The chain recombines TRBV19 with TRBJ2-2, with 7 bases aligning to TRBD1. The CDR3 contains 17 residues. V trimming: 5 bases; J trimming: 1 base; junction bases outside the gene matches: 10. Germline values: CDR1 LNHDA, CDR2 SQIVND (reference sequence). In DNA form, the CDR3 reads TGTGCCAGTAGTTCGATCCCTCGGACAGGGAACACCGGGGAGCTGTTTTTT. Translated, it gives CASSSIPRTGNTGELFF.

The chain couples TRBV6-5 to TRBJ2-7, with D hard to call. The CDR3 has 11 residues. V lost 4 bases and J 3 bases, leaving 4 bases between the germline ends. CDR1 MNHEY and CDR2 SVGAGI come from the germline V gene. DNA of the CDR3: TGTGCCAGCAGTTCTATCTACGAGCAGTACTTC. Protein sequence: CASSSIYEQYF.

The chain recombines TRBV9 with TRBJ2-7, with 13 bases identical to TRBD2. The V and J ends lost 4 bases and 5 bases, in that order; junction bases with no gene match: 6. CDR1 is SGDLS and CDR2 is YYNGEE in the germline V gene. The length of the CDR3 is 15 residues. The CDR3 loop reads CASSPGTSGEDEQYF. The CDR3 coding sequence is TGTGCCAGCAGCCCTGGGACTAGCGGGGAAGACGAGCAGTACTTC.

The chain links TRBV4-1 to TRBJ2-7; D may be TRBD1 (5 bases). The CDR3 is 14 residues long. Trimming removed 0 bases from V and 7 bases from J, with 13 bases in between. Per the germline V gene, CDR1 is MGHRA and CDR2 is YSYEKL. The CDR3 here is CASSQDRVYGEQYF. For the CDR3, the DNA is TGCGCCAGCAGCCAAGACAGGGTTTATGGGGAGCAGTACTTC.

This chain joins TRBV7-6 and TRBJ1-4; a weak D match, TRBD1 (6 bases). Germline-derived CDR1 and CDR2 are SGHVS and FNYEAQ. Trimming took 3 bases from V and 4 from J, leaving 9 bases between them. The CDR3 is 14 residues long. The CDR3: CASSLGASNEKLFF. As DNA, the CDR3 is TGTGCCAGCAGCTTGGGGGCAAGTAATGAAAAACTGTTTTTT.

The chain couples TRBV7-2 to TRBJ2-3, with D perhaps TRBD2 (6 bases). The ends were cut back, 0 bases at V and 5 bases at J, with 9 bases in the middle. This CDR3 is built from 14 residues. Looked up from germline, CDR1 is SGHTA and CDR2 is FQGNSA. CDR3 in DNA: TGTGCCAGCAGCTTAGCGCACGGGGGAGATACGCAGTATTTT. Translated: CASSLAHGGDTQYF.

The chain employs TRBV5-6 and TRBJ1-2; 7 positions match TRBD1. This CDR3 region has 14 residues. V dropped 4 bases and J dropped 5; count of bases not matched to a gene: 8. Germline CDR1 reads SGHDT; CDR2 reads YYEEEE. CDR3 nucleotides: TGTGCCAGCAGCGCGAAGGGACAGAATTATGGCTACACCTTC. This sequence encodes CASSAKGQNYGYTF.

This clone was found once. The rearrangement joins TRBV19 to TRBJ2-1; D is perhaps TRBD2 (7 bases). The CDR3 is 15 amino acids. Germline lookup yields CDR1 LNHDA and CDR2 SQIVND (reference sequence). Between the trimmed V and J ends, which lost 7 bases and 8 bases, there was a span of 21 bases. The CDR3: CASTRGATQNDEQFF. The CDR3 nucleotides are TGTGCCAGTACTCGGGGGGCGACCCAAAACGATGAGCAGTTCTTC.

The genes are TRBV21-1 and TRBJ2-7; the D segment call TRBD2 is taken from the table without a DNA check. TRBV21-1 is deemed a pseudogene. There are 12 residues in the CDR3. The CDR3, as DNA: TGTGCCAGCAGCAAATTTAGCGACGAGCAGTACTTC. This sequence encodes CASSKFSDEQYF.

As DNA, the CDR3 is TGCGCCAGCAGCCAGCAGGGAGGGGGGGTTTATGAGCAGTTCTTC. Protein: CASSQQGGGVYEQFF. V gene TRBV5-1 combines with J gene TRBJ2-1; D might be TRBD2 (7 bases). The germline CDR1 and CDR2 sequences are SGHRS and YFSETQ. There are 15 residues in the CDR3. V gave up 4 bases and J gave up 8 bases, with 19 bases separating them.